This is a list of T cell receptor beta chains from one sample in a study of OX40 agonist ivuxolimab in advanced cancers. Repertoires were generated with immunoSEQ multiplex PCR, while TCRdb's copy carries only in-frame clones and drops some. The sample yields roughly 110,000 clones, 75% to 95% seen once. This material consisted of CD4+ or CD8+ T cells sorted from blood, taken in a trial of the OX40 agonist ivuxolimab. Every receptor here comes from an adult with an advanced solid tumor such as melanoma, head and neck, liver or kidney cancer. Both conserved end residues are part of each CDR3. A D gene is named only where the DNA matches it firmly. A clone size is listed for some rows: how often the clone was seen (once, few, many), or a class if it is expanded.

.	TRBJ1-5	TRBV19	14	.	CASSISVPNQPQHF	TGTGCCAGTAGTATATCAGTTCCTAATCAGCCCCAGCATTTT
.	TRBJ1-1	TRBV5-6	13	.	CASRGVRNTEAFF	TGTGCCAGCAGGGGGGTCAGGAACACTGAAGCTTTCTTT
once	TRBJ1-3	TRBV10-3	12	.	CAISGDGNTIYF	TGTGCCATCAGTGGCGATGGAAACACCATATATTTT
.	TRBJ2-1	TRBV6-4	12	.	CASSDFGPPRFF	TGTGCCAGCAGTGACTTCGGCCCCCCGAGGTTCTTC
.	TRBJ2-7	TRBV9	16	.	CASSVDGGSLGYEQYF	TGTGCCAGCAGCGTAGATGGAGGCTCCCTAGGCTACGAGCAGTACTTC
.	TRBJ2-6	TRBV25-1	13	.	CASSFSGANVLTF	TGTGCCAGCAGCTTCTCTGGGGCCAACGTCCTGACTTTC
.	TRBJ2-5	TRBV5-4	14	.	CASSLRSPQETQYF	TGTGCCAGCAGCTTGCGGTCCCCGCAAGAGACCCAGTACTTC
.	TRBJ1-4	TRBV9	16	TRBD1	CASSVLGQATNEKLFF	TGTGCCAGCAGCGTACTAGGACAGGCAACTAATGAAAAACTGTTTTTT
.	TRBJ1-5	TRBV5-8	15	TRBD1	CASSSGQLSNQPQHF	TGTGCCAGCAGCTCGGGACAGTTGAGCAATCAGCCCCAGCATTTT
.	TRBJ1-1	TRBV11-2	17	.	CASSVRRRAPMNTEAFF	TGTGCCAGCAGCGTACGAAGACGTGCCCCCATGAACACTGAAGCTTTCTTT
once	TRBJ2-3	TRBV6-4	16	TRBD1	CASSAAPGQAPDTQYF	TGTGCCAGCAGTGCTGCGCCGGGACAGGCCCCGGATACGCAGTATTTT
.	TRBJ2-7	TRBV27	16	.	CASSLLGVSGSYEQYF	TGTGCCAGCAGTCTTTTGGGGGTGTCGGGTTCCTACGAGCAGTACTTC
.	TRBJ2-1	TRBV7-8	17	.	CASSLGSLAHSYNEQFF	TGTGCCAGCAGCTTAGGGTCTCTAGCGCACTCCTACAATGAGCAGTTCTTC
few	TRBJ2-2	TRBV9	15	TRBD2	CASSGPSGNTGELFF	TGTGCCAGCAGCGGACCTAGCGGGAACACCGGGGAGCTGTTTTTT
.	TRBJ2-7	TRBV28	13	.	CASSPGPPYEQYF	TGTGCCAGCAGTCCCGGACCTCCCTACGAGCAGTACTTC
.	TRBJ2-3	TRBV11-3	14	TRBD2	CASSLAAGVDTQYF	TGTGCCAGCAGCTTAGCAGCGGGAGTTGATACGCAGTATTTT
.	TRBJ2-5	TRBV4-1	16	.	CASSQPTGIVRETQYF	TGCGCCAGCAGCCAACCCACAGGGATTGTGAGAGAGACCCAGTACTTC
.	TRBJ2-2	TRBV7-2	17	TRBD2	CASSFSSGRTNTGELFF	TGTGCCAGCAGCTTCTCTAGCGGGAGGACGAACACCGGGGAGCTGTTTTTT
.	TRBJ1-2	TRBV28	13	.	CASSYRSPYGYTF	TGTGCCAGCAGCTACAGGTCACCCTATGGCTACACCTTC
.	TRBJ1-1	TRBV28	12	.	CASSLIVTEAFF	TGTGCCAGCAGTTTAATAGTCACTGAAGCTTTCTTT
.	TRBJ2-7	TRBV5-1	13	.	CASSPSPAYEQYF	TGCGCCAGCAGCCCGTCCCCCGCCTACGAGCAGTACTTC
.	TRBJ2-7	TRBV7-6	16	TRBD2	CASSLQSLTSPLEQYF	TGTGCCAGCAGCTTACAATCGTTGACTAGCCCTTTAGAGCAGTACTTC
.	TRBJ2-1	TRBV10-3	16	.	CAISELGREVYNEQFF	TGTGCCATCAGTGAGTTGGGAAGGGAGGTCTACAATGAGCAGTTCTTC
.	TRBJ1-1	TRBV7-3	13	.	CASSSDRNTEAFF	TGTGCCAGCAGCTCCGACAGGAACACTGAAGCTTTCTTT
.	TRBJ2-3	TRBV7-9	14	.	CASSGGTGTDTQYF	TGTGCCAGCAGTGGTGGGACCGGCACAGATACGCAGTATTTT
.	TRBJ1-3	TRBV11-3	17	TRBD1	CASSAGAGTGAGNTIYF	TGTGCCAGCAGCGCAGGAGCCGGGACAGGGGCTGGAAACACCATATATTTT
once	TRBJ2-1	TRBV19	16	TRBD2	CASSFGLAGGQNEQFF	TGTGCCAGTAGTTTCGGGCTAGCGGGAGGGCAGAATGAGCAGTTCTTC
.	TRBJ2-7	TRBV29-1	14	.	CSVGAGAISYEQYF	TGCAGCGTCGGGGCGGGGGCCATCTCCTACGAGCAGTACTTC
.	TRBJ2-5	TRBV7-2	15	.	CASSLVKGPGETQYF	TGTGCCAGCAGCTTAGTGAAGGGCCCAGGGGAGACCCAGTACTTC
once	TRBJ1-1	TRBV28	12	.	CASILGGTEAFF	TGTGCCAGCATCCTAGGGGGAACTGAAGCTTTCTTT
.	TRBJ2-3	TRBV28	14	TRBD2	CASSRRGGTDTQYF	TGTGCCAGCAGCCGCCGGGGGGGCACAGATACGCAGTATTTT
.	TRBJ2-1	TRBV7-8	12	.	CASSFTSDEQFF	TGTGCCAGCAGCTTCACTAGTGACGAGCAGTTCTTC